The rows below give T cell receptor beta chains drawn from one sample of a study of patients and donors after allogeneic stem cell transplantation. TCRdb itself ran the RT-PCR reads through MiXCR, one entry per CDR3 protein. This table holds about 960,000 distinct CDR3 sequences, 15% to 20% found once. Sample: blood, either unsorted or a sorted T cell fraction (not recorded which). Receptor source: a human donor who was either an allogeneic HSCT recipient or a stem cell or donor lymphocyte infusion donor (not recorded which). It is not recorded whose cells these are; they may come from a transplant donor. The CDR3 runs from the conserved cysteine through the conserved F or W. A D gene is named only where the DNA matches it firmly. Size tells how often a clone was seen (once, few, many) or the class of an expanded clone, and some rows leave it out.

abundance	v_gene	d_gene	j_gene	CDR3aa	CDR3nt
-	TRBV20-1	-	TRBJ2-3	CSASKAGRLDTQYF	TGCAGTGCTAGTAAGGCGGGGAGGCTGGATACGCAGTATTTT
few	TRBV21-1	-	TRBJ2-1	CASSAIMGNEQFF	TGTGCCAGCAGCGCAATAATGGGGAATGAGCAGTTCTTC
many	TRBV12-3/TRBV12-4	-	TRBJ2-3	CASSLAGISTDTQYF	TGTGCCAGCAGTTTAGCAGGTATCAGCACAGATACGCAGTATTTT
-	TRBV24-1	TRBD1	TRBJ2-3	CATSDRGTARADTQYF	TGTGCCACCAGTGACAGAGGGACAGCGCGGGCCGATACGCAGTATTTT
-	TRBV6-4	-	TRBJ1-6	CASSDFPNSPLHF	TGTGCCAGCAGTGACTTCCCTAATTCACCCCTCCACTTT
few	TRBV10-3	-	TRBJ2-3	CAIREGTDTQYF	TGTGCCATCAGGGAAGGCACAGATACGCAGTATTTT
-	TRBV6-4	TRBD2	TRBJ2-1	CASSDPSGRALDEQFF	TGTGCCAGCAGTGACCCTAGCGGGAGGGCCCTAGATGAGCAGTTCTTC
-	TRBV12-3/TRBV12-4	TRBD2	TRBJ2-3	CASSPLTSFGGDTQYF	TGTGCCAGCAGTCCCCTGACTAGCTTCGGGGGAGATACGCAGTATTTT
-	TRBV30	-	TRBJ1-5	CAWSVKGRGENQPQHF	TGTGCCTGGAGTGTCAAGGGGCGAGGGGAAAATCAGCCCCAGCATTTT
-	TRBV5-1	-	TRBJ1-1	CASSQDLLNTEAFF	TGCGCCAGCAGCCAGGACCTATTGAACACTGAAGCTTTCTTT
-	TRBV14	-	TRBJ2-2	CASSPRLHTGELFF	TGTGCCAGCAGCCCCCGCCTACATACCGGGGAGCTGTTTTTT
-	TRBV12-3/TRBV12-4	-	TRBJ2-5	CASSLIAREGETQYF	TGTGCCAGCAGTTTAATAGCCAGGGAAGGTGAGACCCAGTACTTC
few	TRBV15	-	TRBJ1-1	CATSRAGLPEAFF	TGTGCCACCAGCAGGGCGGGGTTGCCTGAAGCTTTCTTT
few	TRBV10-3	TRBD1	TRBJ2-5	CAISELRGQVTQETQYF	TGTGCCATCAGTGAGCTCCGAGGACAGGTAACTCAAGAGACCCAGTACTTC
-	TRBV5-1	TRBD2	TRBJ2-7	CASSSRTSGYYEQYF	TGCGCCAGCAGCTCTCGGACTAGCGGGTACTACGAGCAGTACTTC
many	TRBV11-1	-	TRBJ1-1	CASSPVGTAEAFF	TGTGCCAGCAGCCCAGTAGGTACGGCTGAAGCTTTCTTT
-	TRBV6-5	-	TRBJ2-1	CASSYSREYNEQFF	TGTGCCAGCAGTTACTCTCGTGAATACAATGAGCAGTTCTTC
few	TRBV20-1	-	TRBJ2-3	CSANNPRSTDTQYF	TGCAGTGCTAATAACCCCAGAAGCACAGATACGCAGTATTTT
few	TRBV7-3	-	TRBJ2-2	CASSPIRGTGELFF	TGTGCCAGCAGTCCCATCAGGGGCACCGGGGAGCTGTTTTTT
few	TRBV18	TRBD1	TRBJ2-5	CASSPDRGKQETQYF	TGTGCCAGCTCCCCTGACAGGGGCAAACAAGAGACCCAGTACTTC
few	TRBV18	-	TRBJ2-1	CASSPLPGSSYNEQFF	TGTGCCAGCTCACCCCTCCCGGGGAGCTCCTACAATGAGCAGTTCTTC
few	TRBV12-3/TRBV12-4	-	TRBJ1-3	CASSLDRDYSGNTIYF	TGTGCCAGCAGTTTAGACAGGGATTACTCTGGAAACACCATATATTTT
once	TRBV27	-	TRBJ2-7	CASGVGGSISYEQYF	TGTGCCTCCGGAGTTGGGGGTTCAATCTCCTACGAGCAGTACTTC
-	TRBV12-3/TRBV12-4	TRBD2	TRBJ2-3	CASSFKRGLWATDTQYF	TGTGCCAGCAGTTTCAAGCGGGGGTTATGGGCCACAGATACGCAGTATTTT
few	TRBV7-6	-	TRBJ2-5	CASSLRRQGAIPRSQYF	TGTGCCAGCAGCTTAAGAAGACAAGGGGCCATCCCACGGTCCCAGTACTTC